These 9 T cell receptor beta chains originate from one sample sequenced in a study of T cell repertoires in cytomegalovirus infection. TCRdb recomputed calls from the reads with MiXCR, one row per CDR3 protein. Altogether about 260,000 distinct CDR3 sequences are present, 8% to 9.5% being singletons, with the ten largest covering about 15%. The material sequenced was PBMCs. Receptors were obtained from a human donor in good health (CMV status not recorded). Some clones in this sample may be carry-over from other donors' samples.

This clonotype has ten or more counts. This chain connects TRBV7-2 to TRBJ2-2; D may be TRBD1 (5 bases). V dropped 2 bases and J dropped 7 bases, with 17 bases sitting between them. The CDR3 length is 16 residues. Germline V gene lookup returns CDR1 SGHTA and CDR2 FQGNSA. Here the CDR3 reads CASSLQGRGRLGELFF. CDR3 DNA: TGTGCCAGCAGCTTACAGGGAAGGGGCCGGCTCGGGGAGCTGTTTTTT.

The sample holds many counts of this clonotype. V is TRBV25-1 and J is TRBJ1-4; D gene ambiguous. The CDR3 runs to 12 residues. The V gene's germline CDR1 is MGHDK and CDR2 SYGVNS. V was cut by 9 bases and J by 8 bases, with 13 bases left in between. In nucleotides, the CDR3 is TGTGCCAGTATCCCAGGCCGGGAAAAACTGTTTTTT. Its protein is CASIPGREKLFF.

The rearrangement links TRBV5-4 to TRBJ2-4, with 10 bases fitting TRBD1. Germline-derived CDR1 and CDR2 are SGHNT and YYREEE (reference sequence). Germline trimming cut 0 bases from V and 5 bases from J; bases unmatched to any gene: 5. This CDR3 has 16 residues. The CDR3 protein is CASSLAHGTGENIQYF. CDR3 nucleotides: TGTGCCAGCAGCTTGGCCCATGGGACAGGGGAAAACATTCAGTACTTC.

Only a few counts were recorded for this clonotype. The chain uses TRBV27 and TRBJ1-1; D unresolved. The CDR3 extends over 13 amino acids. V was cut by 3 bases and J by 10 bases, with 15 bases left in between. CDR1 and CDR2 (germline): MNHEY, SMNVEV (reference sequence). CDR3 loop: CASSFRTSGRAFF. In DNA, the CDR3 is TGTGCCAGCAGTTTTAGAACATCGGGGAGAGCTTTCTTT.

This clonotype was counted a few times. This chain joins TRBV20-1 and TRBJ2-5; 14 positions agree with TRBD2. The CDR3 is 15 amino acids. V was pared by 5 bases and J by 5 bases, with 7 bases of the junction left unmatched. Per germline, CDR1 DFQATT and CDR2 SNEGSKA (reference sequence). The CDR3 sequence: CSAPPGLAGVETQYF. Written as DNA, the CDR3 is TGCAGTGCTCCCCCGGGACTAGCGGGGGTGGAGACCCAGTACTTC.

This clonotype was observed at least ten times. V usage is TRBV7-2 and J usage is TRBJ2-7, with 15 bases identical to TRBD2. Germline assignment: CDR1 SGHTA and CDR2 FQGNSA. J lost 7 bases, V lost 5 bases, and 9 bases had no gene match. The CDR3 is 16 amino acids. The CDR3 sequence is CASSGRQGTSGREQYF. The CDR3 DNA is TGTGCCAGCAGCGGACGCCAAGGGACTAGCGGGAGGGAGCAGTACTTC.

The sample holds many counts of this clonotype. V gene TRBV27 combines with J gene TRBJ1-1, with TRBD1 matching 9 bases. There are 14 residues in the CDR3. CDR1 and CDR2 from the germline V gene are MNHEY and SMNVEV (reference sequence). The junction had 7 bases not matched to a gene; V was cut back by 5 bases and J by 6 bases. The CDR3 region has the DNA TGTGCCAGCAGTCTGGACAGGGGCGGCTCTGAAGCTTTCTTT. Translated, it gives CASSLDRGGSEAFF.

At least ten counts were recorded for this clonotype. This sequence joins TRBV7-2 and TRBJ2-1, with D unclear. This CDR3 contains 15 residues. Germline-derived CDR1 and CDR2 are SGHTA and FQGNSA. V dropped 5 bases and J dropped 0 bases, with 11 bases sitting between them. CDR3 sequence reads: CASSRTDSSYNEQFF. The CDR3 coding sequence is TGTGCCAGCAGCCGGACGGATAGCTCCTACAATGAGCAGTTCTTC.

The CDR3 DNA sequence: TGTGCCAGCACCAGGACAGCCCAGGGGGCTGCCGGGGAGCTGTTTTTT. Its translation: CASTRTAQGAAGELFF. The chain recombines TRBV27 with TRBJ2-2; 8 bases match TRBD1. J lost 6 bases, V lost 7 bases, and 13 bases had no gene match. This CDR3 spans 16 amino acids. CDR1 is MNHEY, CDR2 SMNVEV, per germline (reference sequence).